This T cell receptor beta chain was obtained from a study of response to subunit inactivated influenza vaccine. CDR1 is LGHDT, CDR2 YNNKEL, per germline (reference sequence). V dropped 3 bases and J dropped 7 bases, with 13 bases sitting between them. The CDR3 has 14 amino acids. This clonotype was counted at least ten times. TCRdb called the RT-PCR reads again in MiXCR, with one record for every CDR3 protein. The data contain hundreds of thousands of distinct CDR3 sequences, about 8% of them seen just once; the ten biggest clones take up over 10%. The chain employs TRBV3-1 and TRBJ1-5, with a tentative D call TRBD1 (5 bases). The TCR originated in a man in his fifties or sixties who received an inactivated influenza vaccine. Sequenced here: PBMCs from blood, sampled around 25 months after vaccination. CDR3 DNA: TGTGCCAGCAGCCAGGGGCAGGGCGGACAGCCCCAGCATTTT. Protein: CASSQGQGGQPQHF. Full variable domain (missing parts from reference TRBV3-1 and TRBJ1-5): DTAVSQTPKYLVTQMGNDKSIKCEQNLGHDTMYWYKQDSKKFLKIMFSYNNKELIINETVPNRFSPKSPDKAHLNLHINSLELGDSAVYFCASSQGQGGQPQHFGDGTRLSIL.